This T cell receptor (beta chain) is from a study of cytomegalovirus exposure and HLA in healthy donors. Overall study findings and caveats: TCR beta sequences reportedly predicted most subjects' HLA-A and HLA-B alleles accurately. Despite most TCR sequences being rare, some public TCRs occurred in many donors. TCR beta chains numbering 164 were designated cytomegalovirus-associated.

This CDR3 spans 15 amino acids. Trimming pared 0 bases from V and 10 bases from J, leaving 18 bases between. The germline CDR1 and CDR2 sequences are SEHNR and FQNEAQ (reference sequence). This clone registers medium-sized by frequency. The target antigen is unknown. Primers for the PCR totalled 60 Vbeta and 13 Jbeta. TCRdb's table, derived via immunoSEQ multiplex PCR, lists solely in-frame clones and lacks some. The sample has 75,000 to 95,000 clones. Sequenced input: PBMCs. The chain carries TRBV7-9 and TRBJ1-1; tentatively, D is TRBD1 (5 bases). The clonotype originates from a woman aged 55-70 years in good health and CMV-seronegative. Here the CDR3 DNA reads TGTGCCAGCAGCTTAGCTGACCGGGGAGGGGAAGGAGCTTTCTTT. The encoded protein is CASSLADRGGEGAFF.